One and the same sample provided the 30 T cell receptor beta chains below, sequenced in a study of monozygotic twins with inflammatory bowel disease. From its re-call of the 5' RACE reads, TCRdb lists each CDR3 protein once, without DNA. In all, the sample yields approximately 100,000 distinct CDR3 sequences. Sequenced material: blood. These receptors all stem from a human donor with ulcerative colitis or Crohn's disease, or a healthy co-twin of an affected twin (not recorded which).

The chain carries TRBV19 and TRBJ2-3. The CDR3 totals 15 residues. CDR1 and CDR2 from the germline V gene are LNHDA and SQIVND (reference sequence). CDR3: CASGPYGGYTDTQYF. Full variable domain (missing parts from reference TRBV19 and TRBJ2-3): DGGITQSPKYLFRKEGQNVTLSCEQNLNHDAMYWYRQDPGQGLRLIYYSQIVNDFQKGDIAEGYSVSREKKESFPLTVTSAQKNPTAFYLCASGPYGGYTDTQYFGPGTRLTVL.

The V gene is TRBV5-1, the J gene TRBJ2-1. The CDR3 is 11 residues long. The V gene's germline CDR1 is SGHRS and CDR2 YFSETQ. CDR3 region: CASSFHNEQFF.

The V and J genes are TRBV11-2 and TRBJ2-7; TCRdb lists TRBD1, though no DNA is available to test this call. CDR3 length equals 20 residues. Per germline, CDR1 SGHAT and CDR2 FQNNGV. CDR3 sequence: CASSPETGGAWTLSSYEQYF. Filled out from reference TRBV11-2 and TRBJ2-7, the complete variable domain reads EAGVAQSPRYKIIEKRQSVAFWCNPISGHATLYWYQQILGQGPKLLIQFQNNGVVDDSQLPKDRFSAERLKGVDSTLKIQPAKLEDSAVYLCASSPETGGAWTLSSYEQYFGPGTRLTVT.

This rearrangement joins TRBV24-1 to TRBJ1-1. Looked up from germline, CDR1 is KGHDR and CDR2 is SFDVKD. The CDR3 has 15 residues. This chain's CDR3 is CATSDIGGRDTEAFF.

The CDR3: CASSSAGQTNYGYTF. The V and J genes are TRBV5-1 and TRBJ1-2; TCRdb proposes TRBD1, but this gene call is untestable without DNA. Germline CDR1 reads SGHRS; CDR2 reads YFSETQ. The CDR3 is 15 residues long.

The chain employs TRBV10-3 and TRBJ1-4. The CDR3 has 13 amino acids. CDR1 ENHRY and CDR2 SYGVKD come from the germline V gene. CDR3 protein: CAISWTTNEKLFF.

The chain links TRBV6-5 to TRBJ2-3; TCRdb designates TRBD1, a call that cannot be tested without DNA. The CDR3 is 16 residues long. Per germline, CDR1 MNHEY and CDR2 SVGAGI. This CDR3 is CASSYPDRGEADTQYF.

The chain recombines TRBV20-1 with TRBJ2-7; TCRdb selects TRBD1, and the lack of DNA leaves this call unchecked. This CDR3 region has 13 residues. Germline values: CDR1 DFQATT, CDR2 SNEGSKA (reference sequence). CDR3 sequence: CSASPDREYEQYF.

The chain recombines TRBV12-3 or TRBV12-4 with TRBJ2-7; TCRdb returns TRBD2, unconfirmable since there is no DNA. The CDR3 is made up of 12 amino acids. The CDR3 region is CASSTTSGGMYF.

The V gene is TRBV5-1, the J gene TRBJ2-5; TCRdb outputs TRBD1, but without DNA this stays unchecked. CDR1 is SGHRS and CDR2 is YFSETQ in the germline V gene. The CDR3 runs to 16 residues. The CDR3: CASSPTPMTGEETQYF.

The chain employs TRBV2 and TRBJ2-7; TCRdb's D call, TRBD2, is unchecked because there is no DNA. The V gene's germline CDR1 is SNHLY and CDR2 FYNNEI. This CDR3 has 18 residues. The CDR3 loop reads CASSAGTSGGTSSYEQYF.

V gene TRBV5-6 combines with J gene TRBJ2-1. The CDR3 is 16 residues long. From germline, CDR1 is SGHDT and CDR2 YYEEEE. CDR3 loop: CASSHQTGSSYNEQFF.

V gene TRBV6-6 combines with J gene TRBJ2-3. This CDR3 region has 13 residues. The germline V gene encodes CDR1 MNHNY and CDR2 SVGAGI (reference sequence). CDR3 amino acids: CASSYTVVDTQYF.

This chain connects TRBV7-2 to TRBJ1-2. The CDR3 loop spans 15 amino acids. The V gene's germline CDR1 is SGHTA and CDR2 FQGNSA. The CDR3: CASSLDAGPLRGYTF.

V usage is TRBV5-4 and J usage is TRBJ1-1. The CDR3 has 13 amino acids. CDR1 and CDR2 (germline): SGHNT, YYREEE (reference sequence). This CDR3 is CASSAVPVAEAFF.

This rearrangement joins TRBV12-3 or TRBV12-4 to TRBJ1-3. CDR3 length equals 16 residues. CDR3 loop: CASSLLRLVSGNTIYF.

The rearrangement links TRBV6-1 to TRBJ2-1. This CDR3 contains 14 residues. Germline V CDR1 and CDR2: MNHNS, SASEGT. CDR3 in amino acids: CASNPYTSYNEQFF.

The V call is TRBV5-1, the J call TRBJ2-6; TCRdb's D call of TRBD1 is untestable without DNA. CDR3 length: 18 residues. The V gene's germline CDR1 is SGHRS and CDR2 YFSETQ. CDR3 amino acids: CASSLTGGSSSGANVLTF. Full variable domain (missing parts from reference TRBV5-1 and TRBJ2-6): KAGVTQTPRYLIKTRGQQVTLSCSPISGHRSVSWYQQTPGQGLQFLFEYFSETQRNKGNFPGRFSGRQFSNSRSEMNVSTLELGDSALYLCASSLTGGSSSGANVLTFGAGSRLTVL.

The rearrangement joins TRBV10-3 to TRBJ2-7; TCRdb proposes TRBD1, but this gene call is untestable without DNA. Germline V gene data show CDR1 as ENHRY and CDR2 as SYGVKD. The CDR3 is 12 amino acids. CDR3 in amino acids: CAVRDRGHEQYF.

This chain uses TRBV5-1 with TRBJ2-1; without DNA, the TCRdb call of TRBD1 cannot be checked. Germline V gene sequence: CDR1 SGHRS, CDR2 YFSETQ. CDR3 length: 16 residues. The CDR3 region is CASSPGMGSSYDEQFF. Variable domain in full (rest from reference TRBV5-1 and TRBJ2-1): KAGVTQTPRYLIKTRGQQVTLSCSPISGHRSVSWYQQTPGQGLQFLFEYFSETQRNKGNFPGRFSGRQFSNSRSEMNVSTLELGDSALYLCASSPGMGSSYDEQFFGPGTRLTVL.

J is TRBJ2-7 and V is TRBV20-1. The CDR3 has 13 amino acids. Looked up from germline, CDR1 is DFQATT and CDR2 is SNEGSKA (reference sequence). The CDR3 loop reads CSARGGSSYEQYF.

This chain links TRBV29-1 with TRBJ2-7. Germline CDR1 SQVTM, CDR2 ANQGSEA. This CDR3 has 11 amino acids. The CDR3 here is CSVAGSYEQYF.

This chain joins TRBV6-1 and TRBJ1-1. The length of the CDR3 is 11 residues. Looked up from germline, CDR1 is MNHNS and CDR2 is SASEGT. The CDR3 is CASRLGRGAFF.

This CDR3 reads CATSEGDLRGEQYF. V gene TRBV24-1 combines with J gene TRBJ2-7; TCRdb returns TRBD1, unconfirmable since there is no DNA. Germline CDR1 reads KGHDR; CDR2 reads SFDVKD. This CDR3 region has 14 residues.

The V gene is TRBV3-1, the J gene TRBJ2-2. The CDR3 contains 13 residues. Per germline, CDR1 LGHDT and CDR2 YNNKEL (reference sequence). The chain's CDR3 is CASSQVKTGELFF.

The chain employs TRBV5-1 and TRBJ2-7; TCRdb's D call, TRBD1, is unchecked because there is no DNA. Germline loops: CDR1 SGHRS, CDR2 YFSETQ. CDR3 length equals 11 residues. Here the CDR3 reads CASSSDIEQYF.

The J gene is TRBJ2-1, the V gene TRBV20-1; lacking DNA, the TRBD1 call made by TCRdb goes unchecked. This CDR3 is 12 amino acids long. From germline, CDR1 is DFQATT and CDR2 SNEGSKA (reference sequence). The CDR3 spells CSARPGQREQFF.

The chain carries TRBV9 and TRBJ2-1; TCRdb's D call of TRBD2 is untestable without DNA. Germline V gene sequence: CDR1 SGDLS, CDR2 YYNGEE. The CDR3 length is 13 residues. The CDR3 here is CASSDGAGDEQFF.

CDR3 in amino acids: CATSASDRAGNEQFF. The chain carries TRBV24-1 and TRBJ2-1; TCRdb lists TRBD1, though no DNA is available to test this call. CDR3 length equals 15 residues. The germline V gene encodes CDR1 KGHDR and CDR2 SFDVKD.

The chain uses TRBV2 and TRBJ1-2; TCRdb picks TRBD1, but there is no DNA to check that call. The CDR3 is made up of 13 amino acids. The V gene's germline CDR1 is SNHLY and CDR2 FYNNEI. CDR3 in amino acids: CASSARTDYGYTF.